The 17 T cell receptor beta chains listed next were all sequenced from one sample in a study of beta chain features in type 1 diabetes. Broader study findings: Shorter TCRB CDR3s, moderately but significantly so, marked every one of the four CD4+ subsets in Type 1 diabetes patients.

Since all of the isolated RNA was reverse transcribed, expressed TCRB transcripts were what got sequenced. The data were produced by immunoSEQ multiplex PCR, yet TCRdb's version contains in-frame clones alone and is incomplete. The table has approximately 17,000 clones, approximately 70% seen once. Their antigen targets remain unknown. Sequencing input: stem cell memory CD4+ T cells from blood. Receptors originate from a man between 25 and 39 years old with type 1 diabetes.

V usage is TRBV11-3 and J usage is TRBJ2-7, with 10 positions matching TRBD1. Germline V gene data show CDR1 as SGHNT and CDR2 as YENEEA. The CDR3 has 11 residues. V lost 8 bases, J lost 6 bases, and 1 base stayed unmatched. The CDR3 region has the DNA TGTGCCAGCGGACAGGGGGTCGAGCAGTACTTC. It specifies CASGQGVEQYF.

The chain uses TRBV18 and TRBJ2-2, with D possibly matching TRBD2 (5 bases). This CDR3 is built from 15 residues. Germline CDR1 reads KGHSH; CDR2 reads LQKENI. Trimming took 2 bases from V and 4 from J, leaving 11 bases between them. The CDR3 nucleotides read TGTGCCAGCTCACCAGGGTCGGGATCCACCGGGGAGCTGTTTTTT. Amino acids: CASSPGSGSTGELFF.

This chain uses TRBV7-2 with TRBJ1-5, with 8 bases fitting TRBD1. This CDR3 region has 13 residues. The germline V gene encodes CDR1 SGHTA and CDR2 FQGNSA. V dropped 8 bases and J dropped 6; count of bases not matched to a gene: 6. The CDR3 protein is CASGSDRVQPQHF. In nucleotides, the CDR3 is TGTGCCAGCGGCTCGGACAGGGTTCAGCCCCAGCATTTT.

The rearrangement links TRBV7-2 to TRBJ1-2, with 7 bases identical to TRBD1. J gave up 2 bases and V 5 bases, and 2 bases lay outside the gene matches. The CDR3 is 13 residues long. The germline CDR1 and CDR2 sequences are SGHTA and FQGNSA. This chain's CDR3 is CASSPGQNYGYTF. In DNA form, the CDR3 reads TGTGCCAGCAGCCCGGGACAGAACTATGGCTACACCTTC.

The rearrangement uses TRBV6-1 and TRBJ2-1, with 11 positions matching TRBD2. The trim removed 4 bases at V and 9 bases at J, leaving 8 bases unmatched. The germline CDR1 and CDR2 sequences are MNHNS and SASEGT. The CDR3 contains 15 residues. CDR3 sequence (DNA): TGTGCCAGCAGTGTACTAGCGGGGGCCCCTCTTGAGCAGTTCTTC. Encoded protein: CASSVLAGAPLEQFF.

There are a few counts of this clone. The chain combines TRBV6-1 with TRBJ2-7, with D perhaps TRBD2 (6 bases). The V end was cut by 2 bases, the J end by 2 bases, with 13 bases between. From germline, CDR1 is MNHNS and CDR2 SASEGT. There are 15 residues in the CDR3. The CDR3 spells CASSEPAGSTYEQYF. CDR3 bases: TGTGCCAGCAGTGAACCGGCGGGGTCTACCTACGAGCAGTACTTC.

This chain joins TRBV7-3 and TRBJ1-6; possibly TRBD1 for D (5 bases). Trimming cost V 0 bases and J 10 bases, with 16 bases left between them. The CDR3 totals 16 residues. Germline CDR1 is SGHTA and CDR2 is FQGTGA. In nucleotides, the CDR3 is TGTGCCAGCAGCTTAACGGATCAGGGCGTTTGGTCACCCCTCCACTTT. Translated, it gives CASSLTDQGVWSPLHF.

There are a few counts of this clone. The chain couples TRBV6-8 to TRBJ2-3, with D possibly being TRBD1 (6 bases). Per germline, CDR1 MNHGY and CDR2 SAAAGT. The CDR3 spans 16 residues. V was cut by 9 bases and J by 1 base, with 20 bases left in between. CDR3 sequence: CASRSGHLGGTDTQYF. CDR3 bases: TGTGCCAGTAGATCGGGACACCTTGGAGGCACAGATACGCAGTATTTT.

This chain connects TRBV11-1 to TRBJ2-6; TRBD2 might be the D (5 bases). V was clipped by 8 bases and J by 4 bases, with 12 bases between them. Germline lookup yields CDR1 SGHAT and CDR2 FQDESV (reference sequence). CDR3 length: 14 residues. The CDR3 bases are TGTGCCAGCTGCGCGCTAGCCGGGGCCAACGTCCTGACTTTC. It codes for CASCALAGANVLTF.

V and J are TRBV18 and TRBJ2-5; no reliable D call. Trimming removed 2 bases from V and 11 bases from J, with 12 bases in between. The CDR3 covers 12 residues. The germline CDR1 and CDR2 sequences are KGHSH and LQKENI. The CDR3 here is CASSPNRGEQYF. DNA for the CDR3: TGTGCCAGCTCACCAAACCGCGGAGAGCAGTACTTC.

This chain connects TRBV2 to TRBJ2-2; D remains unclear. CDR3 length: 16 residues. Germline assignment: CDR1 SNHLY and CDR2 FYNNEI. The V and J ends lost 7 bases and 0 bases respectively, with 15 bases between them. CDR3 in amino acids: CASKGAVPTNTGELFF. The CDR3 DNA reads TGTGCCAGCAAAGGCGCGGTACCTACGAACACCGGGGAGCTGTTTTTT.

This chain joins TRBV14 and TRBJ2-1, with unresolved D. CDR1 is SGHDN and CDR2 is FVKESK in the germline V gene. The V and J ends lost 1 base and 3 bases respectively, with 7 bases between them. The length of the CDR3 is 14 residues. The CDR3 DNA reads as TGTGCCAGCAGCCAAGTGGGCAGCTACAATGAGCAGTTCTTC. This translates into CASSQVGSYNEQFF.

CDR3 in DNA: TGTGCCAGCAGTAGTAGCACTGAAGCTTTCTTT. Translating it yields CASSSSTEAFF. This chain joins TRBV6-5 and TRBJ1-1; D ambiguous. Germline V lookup: CDR1 MNHEY, CDR2 SVGAGI. Trimming removed 5 bases at V and 4 bases at J, with 5 bases between. This CDR3 contains 11 residues.

The table lists this clone with a few counts. The CDR3 nucleotides are TGTGCCAGTAGTACCACGCGGGGAGGTGACTATGGCTACACCTTC. Encoded protein: CASSTTRGGDYGYTF. The chain couples TRBV19 to TRBJ1-2; D is unresolved. The CDR3 covers 15 residues. V was trimmed by 4 bases and J by 3 bases, leaving 15 bases between them. In germline, CDR1 is LNHDA, CDR2 SQIVND (reference sequence).

The CDR3 sequence is CASSGGTDRGTDTQYF. Written as DNA, the CDR3 is TGCGCCAGCAGCGGCGGGACCGACCGAGGAACAGATACGCAGTATTTT. V gene TRBV5-1 combines with J gene TRBJ2-3, with D perhaps matching TRBD2 (6 bases). Trimming took off 4 bases at V and 3 bases at J, with 18 bases between the two ends. The CDR3 spans 16 residues. Germline lookup yields CDR1 SGHRS and CDR2 YFSETQ.

The rearrangement links TRBV7-3 to TRBJ2-1; a possible D gene is TRBD2 (7 bases). V was cut by 5 bases and J by 11 bases, with 28 bases left in between. The length of the CDR3 is 17 residues. The germline V gene has CDR1 SGHTA and CDR2 FQGTGA. CDR3 residues: CASSLLPREGGARKQFF. CDR3 bases: TGTGCCAGCAGCCTCCTTCCGAGGGAAGGGGGGGCCAGAAAGCAGTTCTTC.

The V call is TRBV2, the J call TRBJ2-7; 9 bases map to TRBD2. Germline V CDR1 and CDR2: SNHLY, FYNNEI. The CDR3 runs to 13 residues. V trimming: 7 bases; J trimming: 5 bases; junction bases outside the gene matches: 6. The CDR3 nucleotides read TGTGCCAGCAAGTTAGCGGGGGACGACGAGCAGTACTTC. Residues: CASKLAGDDEQYF.